This entry describes one T cell receptor (beta chain). What it binds is unknown. This sample is part of a study of cytomegalovirus exposure and HLA in healthy donors. Here immunoSEQ multiplex PCR was the method, and the copy in TCRdb shows in-frame clones only, minus some. The data contain 130,000 to 150,000 clones, just under 85% of them singletons. Study-wide results and caveats: Over 150 TCR beta chains were listed as cytomegalovirus-associated.

With 5 bases removed from V and 2 bases from J, the gap between germline ends came to 11 bases. The CDR3 extends over 14 amino acids. In germline, CDR1 is SGHAT, CDR2 FQNNGV. The receptor was isolated from a woman aged 30 to 39 in good health and CMV-seronegative. The chain couples TRBV11-2 to TRBJ2-3; possible D gene TRBD2, 5 bases. The sample consisted of PBMCs. CDR3 sequence: CASSPIRDTDTQYF. The CDR3 coding sequence is TGTGCCAGCAGCCCCATCCGGGACACAGATACGCAGTATTTT.